These 10 T cell receptor beta chains share one sample of origin, sequenced in a study of cytomegalovirus exposure and HLA in healthy donors. Assay: immunoSEQ multiplex PCR; the TCRdb copy retains only in-frame clones and omits some. The sample carries around 60,000 clones, approximately 90% recorded once. The specimen was PBMCs. The receptors shown here come from a woman in her late teens or twenties in good health and CMV-seronegative.

The chain combines TRBV28 with TRBJ1-2, with TRBD1 identical over 8 bases. Trimming cost V 7 bases and J 8 bases; bases outside gene matches: 9. Germline CDR1 reads MDHEN; CDR2 reads SYDVKM. This CDR3 is built from 13 residues. The CDR3 region has the DNA TGTGCCAGCATCTCGACCAGGGGGCTAGGCTACACCTTC. Amino acids: CASISTRGLGYTF.

The V and J genes are TRBV7-9 and TRBJ2-2, with D possibly being TRBD1 (5 bases). The germline V gene has CDR1 SEHNR and CDR2 FQNEAQ (reference sequence). The V end lost 1 base, the J end lost 1 base, and 10 bases lay between the germline ends. CDR3 length: 16 residues. DNA for the CDR3: TGTGCCAGCAGCTTAGATCAGGGCCTGAACACCGGGGAGCTGTTTTTT. Translation gives CASSLDQGLNTGELFF.

The V call is TRBV19, the J call TRBJ2-7; possible D gene TRBD1, 5 bases. The V gene's germline CDR1 is LNHDA and CDR2 SQIVND (reference sequence). The V and J ends lost 9 bases and 2 bases respectively, with 14 bases between them. This CDR3 region has 13 residues. CDR3 nucleotide sequence: TGTGCCAGCCTGGGTCAGGGTGCCTACGAGCAGTACTTC. Translation: CASLGQGAYEQYF.

The V and J genes are TRBV5-1 and TRBJ1-1, with 8 bases matching TRBD1. CDR1 and CDR2 (germline): SGHRS, YFSETQ. CDR3 length equals 13 residues. V gave up 5 bases and J gave up 8 bases; unmatched junction bases: 8. The CDR3 reads CASSIRDRREAFF. In DNA, the CDR3 is TGCGCCAGCAGTATCCGGGACAGGCGCGAAGCTTTCTTT. The whole variable domain, remainder taken from reference TRBV5-1 and TRBJ1-1, is KAGVTQTPRYLIKTRGQQVTLSCSPISGHRSVSWYQQTPGQGLQFLFEYFSETQRNKGNFPGRFSGRQFSNSRSEMNVSTLELGDSALYLCASSIRDRREAFFGQGTRLTVV.

The chain is built from TRBV18 and TRBJ2-3, with D perhaps matching TRBD2 (5 bases). The CDR3 consists of 15 residues. V dropped 4 bases and J dropped 2 bases, with 13 bases sitting between them. Germline assignment: CDR1 KGHSH and CDR2 LQKENI. Here the CDR3 DNA reads TGTGCCAGCTCACGAGGGCAGAGTCCCACAGATACGCAGTATTTT. Its protein product is CASSRGQSPTDTQYF.

The chain combines TRBV29-1 with TRBJ2-5, with 7 bases matching TRBD1. Germline V CDR1 and CDR2: SQVTM, ANQGSEA. The CDR3 covers 12 residues. J was trimmed by 4 bases and V by 4 bases; bases with no gene match: 3. The CDR3 spells CSVVGGGETQYF. The CDR3 nucleotides are TGCAGCGTTGTAGGGGGCGGAGAGACCCAGTACTTC. The full variable domain, in which reference TRBV29-1 and TRBJ2-5 provide the parts outside the CDR3, is SAVISQKPSRDICQRGTSLTIQCQVDSQVTMMFWYRQQPGQSLTLIATANQGSEATYESGFVIDKFPISRPNLTFSTLTVSNMSPEDSSIYLCSVVGGGETQYFGPGTRLLVL.

The rearrangement links TRBV19 to TRBJ1-2; tentative D call: TRBD1 (6 bases). Germline CDR1 LNHDA, CDR2 SQIVND (reference sequence). CDR3 length equals 13 residues. V lost 10 bases, J lost 3 bases, and 15 bases lay in between. The CDR3 DNA sequence: TGTGCCACCGCAACAGGGAACCACTATGGCTACACCTTC. Encoded protein: CATATGNHYGYTF.

CDR3 sequence: CASSLYLGETQYF. DNA of the CDR3: TGTGCCAGCAGTTTATACCTCGGTGAGACCCAGTACTTC. The rearrangement uses TRBV28 and TRBJ2-5; the D is unclear. Per germline, CDR1 MDHEN and CDR2 SYDVKM. V gave up 1 base and J gave up 5 bases, with 8 bases separating them. This CDR3 region has 13 residues.

The chain has TRBV7-8 and TRBJ2-1; a possible D gene is TRBD2 (5 bases). The germline V and J ends were trimmed by 0 bases and 10 bases, with 10 bases remaining between them. Germline loops: CDR1 SGHVS, CDR2 FQNEAQ. The CDR3 has 13 residues. The CDR3 sequence: CASSLAGVQEQFF. Here the CDR3 DNA reads TGTGCCAGCAGCTTAGCGGGAGTACAAGAGCAGTTCTTC.

The V gene is TRBV7-3, the J gene TRBJ2-1, with 8 bases fitting TRBD1. The length of the CDR3 is 15 residues. Germline V gives CDR1 SGHTA, CDR2 FQGTGA. The junction had 9 bases not matched to a gene; V was cut back by 5 bases and J by 6 bases. CDR3 DNA sequence: TGTGCCAGCAGCCATGGGGGGACAGGTTCCAATGAGCAGTTCTTC. This codes for CASSHGGTGSNEQFF.